This TCR beta chain was obtained from a study of identical twins' blood T cells. This clonotype showed up many times. Its antigen is currently unknown. Regarding the study as a whole: Twins shared more top CDR3 clonotypes than unrelated donors did.

V lost 5 bases and J lost 0, with 4 bases in between. The CDR3 consists of 11 residues. Germline values: CDR1 SQVTM, CDR2 ANQGSEA. TCR cDNA libraries came from RNA via a modified published protocol. Each CDR3 protein gets one entry after TCRdb re-called the 5' RACE reads with MiXCR. Of 300,000 to 400,000 distinct CDR3 sequences detected, approximately 30% appear once; the ten largest clones hold about 6.1%. The source material was PBMCs. The chain is built from TRBV29-1 and TRBJ1-1; no reliable D call. This receptor was taken from a woman aged 18-49 years in good health. For the CDR3, the DNA is TGCAGCGTTTTGGTGAACACTGAAGCTTTCTTT. Residues: CSVLVNTEAFF.